Sequencing of this T cell receptor beta chain was carried out in a study of human T cells and chemical hapten exposure (dated by TCRdb to the early 2020s). Study-level background: For sensitization, 2% DPC in acetone was applied to a roughly 2 cm by roughly 2 cm area of upper inner arm skin. Throughout the approximately 24-week study period, patients were also given weekly therapeutic DPC doses on the scalp. Patch tests used Finn chambers with 0.01% DPC on the upper back, scored after 6 days by International Contact Dermatitis Research Group standards. The patient cohort, mostly female, included alopecia areata with under or over 50% scalp involvement, alopecia totalis and alopecia universalis. Libraries were combined into a pool for sequencing, and differences in TCR yield between samples came mainly from small differences in library volumes within the pool. Peripheral blood TCR repertoire changes were tracked in vivo in alopecia patients during primary and secondary sensitization to the hapten diphenylcyclopropenone (DPC). Patient blood was sampled pre-sensitization (week 0) and at 2, 6 and about 24 weeks after DPC sensitization. About 30 alopecia patients provided blood for TCR sequencing at one to four time points (pre-sensitization, 2, 6 and 24 weeks).

What the research found in general, with its limitations: Significantly more large CDR3 similarity clusters were formed by expanded TCRs than by pre-sensitization or healthy control sets, consistent with antigen-driven responses. DPC sensitization did not change how many TCRs were above 1 in 1000 frequency, and no evidence was found of alterations in global repertoire structure. Patch test score was positively correlated with the number of PT1 expanded TCRs, with significance at thresholds 8, 16 and 32 but not at 4. Because every patient had alopecia, a presumed autoimmune disease, the patients' immune response might differ from that of healthy individuals. After repeated subsampling, the strength of the expansion versus patch-test correlation and the threshold at which it became significant changed.

The CDR3 extends over 15 residues, inclusive of both ends. Only the CDR3 portion is preserved as DNA: 45 bases, with reading frame beginning at the first base. V loses 5 bases, J loses 0 bases, and the germline ends lie 8 bases apart. The time point label, as the study defines it: pre-sensitization, week 0. The sample's treatment or condition label, in plain terms: therapeutic diphenylcyclopropenone sensitization with weekly scalp DPC. At every patch-test visit, the blood draw took place before the patch test was put on. Patients were considered eligible if aged 18 to 70, diagnosed with alopecia and deemed suitable for DPC therapy, and patients were excluded if pregnant. Total RNA was extracted from unfractionated whole blood collected in Tempus Blood RNA tubes. The library was obtained by RACE. TCRdb lists the instrument as NextSeq 500. Library preparation attached unique molecular identifiers to individual cDNA molecules for quantitative, reproducible TCR counting. From each blood RNA sample, both TCR alpha and TCR beta chains were sequenced. In the paper's pipeline: The median number of TCRs per sample was around 96,000, ranging from about 20,000 to 690,600. V, J and CDR3 annotation of the TCR reads was carried out using the Decombinator software suite. For PS versus PT1 abundance plots, all samples were subsampled to the same number of TCRs (28,000). Expanded TCRs were defined as absent before sensitization and observed at least eight times at the 2-week time point. TCRdb redid the processing of the public reads, applying fastp at Q25 and MiXCR, and retained in-frame beta chains. Every CDR3 protein is listed once, alongside the most common genes and DNA of its rows. What appears here as the V and J calls and clone size reflects TCRdb's work, not the paper's. This sample lists around 330,000 distinct CDR3 sequences; about 5% were detected once. The biggest ten clones account for about 8.2% of the sample.

On this clonotype itself: Its antigen specificity is not known. With a much larger clone just one base away, this may be a read error. The CDR3 does not close with the conserved phenylalanine or tryptophan, likely indicating a read error.

The clonotype comes from a woman aged 18-30 years with alopecia areata. Some clones in this sample may be carry-over from other donors' samples. The sample was whole blood, taken in connection with sensitization to the hapten diphenylcyclopropenone (DPC). This chain joins TRBV12-3 or TRBV12-4 to TRBJ2-6; 5 matching bases give a weak D call of TRBD1. The bases read TGTGCCAGCAGTGCCACAGGCTCTGGGGCCAACGTCCTGACTTCC. Its protein reads: CASSATGSGANVLTS.